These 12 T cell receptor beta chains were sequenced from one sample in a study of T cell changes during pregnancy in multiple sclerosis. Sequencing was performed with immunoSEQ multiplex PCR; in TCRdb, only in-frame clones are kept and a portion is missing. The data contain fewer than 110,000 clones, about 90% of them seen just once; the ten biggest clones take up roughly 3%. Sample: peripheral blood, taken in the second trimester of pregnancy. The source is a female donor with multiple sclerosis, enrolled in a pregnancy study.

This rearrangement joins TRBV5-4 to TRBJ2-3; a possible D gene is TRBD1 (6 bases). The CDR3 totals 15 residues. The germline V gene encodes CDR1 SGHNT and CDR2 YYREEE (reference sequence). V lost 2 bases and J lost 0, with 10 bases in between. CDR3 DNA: TGTGCCAGCAGCTTTGGGGGCGGGAGCACAGATACGCAGTATTTT. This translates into CASSFGGGSTDTQYF.

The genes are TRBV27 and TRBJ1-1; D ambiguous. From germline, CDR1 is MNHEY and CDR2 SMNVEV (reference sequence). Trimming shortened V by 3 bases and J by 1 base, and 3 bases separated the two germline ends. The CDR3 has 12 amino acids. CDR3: CASSFGNTEAFF. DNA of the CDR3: TGTGCCAGCAGTTTCGGGAACACTGAAGCTTTCTTT.

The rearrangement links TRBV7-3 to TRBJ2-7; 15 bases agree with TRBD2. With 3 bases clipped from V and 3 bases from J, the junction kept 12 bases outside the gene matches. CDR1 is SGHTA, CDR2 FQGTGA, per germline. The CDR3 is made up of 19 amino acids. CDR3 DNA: TGTGCCAGCAGCTTCTCGGGACTAGCGGGAGGATCCGTAGACTACGAGCAGTACTTC. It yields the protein CASSFSGLAGGSVDYEQYF.

Here the CDR3 reads CASSPYFRLSGNTIYF. The DNA for the CDR3 is TGTGCCAGCAGCCCCTACTTCAGACTCTCTGGAAACACCATATATTTT. The chain combines TRBV9 with TRBJ1-3; D gene ambiguous. Trimming pared 4 bases from V and 0 bases from J, leaving 14 bases between. The germline V gene encodes CDR1 SGDLS and CDR2 YYNGEE. The CDR3 has 16 residues.

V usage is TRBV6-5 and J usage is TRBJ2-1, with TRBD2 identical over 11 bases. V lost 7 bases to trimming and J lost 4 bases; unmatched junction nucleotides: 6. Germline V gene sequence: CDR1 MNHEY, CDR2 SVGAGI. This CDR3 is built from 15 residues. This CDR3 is CASTKTSGMYNEQFF. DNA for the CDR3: TGTGCCAGCACCAAGACTAGCGGGATGTACAATGAGCAGTTCTTC.

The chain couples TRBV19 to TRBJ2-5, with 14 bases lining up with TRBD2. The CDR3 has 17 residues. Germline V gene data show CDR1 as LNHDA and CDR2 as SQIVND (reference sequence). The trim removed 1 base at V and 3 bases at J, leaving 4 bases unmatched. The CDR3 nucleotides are TGTGCCAGTAGTATAGGGGGGACTAGCGGGAGCAAAGAGACCCAGTACTTC. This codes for CASSIGGTSGSKETQYF.

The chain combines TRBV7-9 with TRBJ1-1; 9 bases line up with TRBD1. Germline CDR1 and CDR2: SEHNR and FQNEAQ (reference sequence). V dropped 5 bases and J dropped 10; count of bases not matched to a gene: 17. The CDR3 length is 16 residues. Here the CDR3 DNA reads TGTGCCAGCAGCCCAGGACAGGGGCTCCCACCAGAACCAGCTTTCTTT. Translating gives CASSPGQGLPPEPAFF.

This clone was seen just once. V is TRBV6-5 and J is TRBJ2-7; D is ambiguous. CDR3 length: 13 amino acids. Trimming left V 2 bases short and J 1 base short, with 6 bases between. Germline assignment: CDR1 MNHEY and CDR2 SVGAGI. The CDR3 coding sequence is TGTGCCAGCAGTTACGAGGAATCCTACGAGCAGTACTTC. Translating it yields CASSYEESYEQYF.

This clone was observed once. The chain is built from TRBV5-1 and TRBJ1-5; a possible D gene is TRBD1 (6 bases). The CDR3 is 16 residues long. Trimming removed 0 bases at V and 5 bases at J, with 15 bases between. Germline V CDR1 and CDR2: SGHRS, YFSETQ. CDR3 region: CASSLGPAGDHQPQHF. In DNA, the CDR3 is TGCGCCAGCAGCTTGGGACCCGCAGGGGACCATCAGCCCCAGCATTTT.

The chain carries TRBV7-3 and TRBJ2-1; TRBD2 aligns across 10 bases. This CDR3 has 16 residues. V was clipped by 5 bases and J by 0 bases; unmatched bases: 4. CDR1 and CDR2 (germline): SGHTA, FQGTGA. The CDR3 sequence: CASSPSSGSSYNEQFF. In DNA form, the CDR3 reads TGTGCCAGCAGCCCGTCTAGCGGGAGCTCCTACAATGAGCAGTTCTTC.

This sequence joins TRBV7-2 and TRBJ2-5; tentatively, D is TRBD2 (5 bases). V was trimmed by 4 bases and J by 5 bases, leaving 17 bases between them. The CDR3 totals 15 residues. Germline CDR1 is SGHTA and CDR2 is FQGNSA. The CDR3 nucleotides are TGTGCCAGCAGCTCCCGAGGGAGTTTCGAGGAGACCCAGTACTTC. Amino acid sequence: CASSSRGSFEETQYF.

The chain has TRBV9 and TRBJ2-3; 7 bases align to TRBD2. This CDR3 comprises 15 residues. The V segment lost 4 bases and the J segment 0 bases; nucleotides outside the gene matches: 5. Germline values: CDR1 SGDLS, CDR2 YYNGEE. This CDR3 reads CASSQSGISTDTQYF. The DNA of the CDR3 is TGTGCCAGCAGCCAAAGCGGGATTAGCACAGATACGCAGTATTTT.